Listed below are T cell receptor beta chains from one sample, sequenced in a study of T cell responses to AZD1222 COVID-19 vaccine. Using immunoSEQ multiplex PCR, the repertoire was profiled, and TCRdb retains in-frame clones only, with some absent. This sample has about 150,000 clones, with around nine tenths found just once. Specimen: peripheral blood, collected 28 days after the second AZD1222 dose. The receptors originated from an adult who received the AZD1222 COVID-19 vaccine. Both conserved end residues are part of each CDR3. A D gene is named only where the DNA matches it firmly. The listing skips clone size in some rows; elsewhere it reads once, few, many or a size class.

>TRBV4-1|.|TRBJ1-2|.
TGCGCCAGCAGCCAAGATCCAGAGGGACCCCTTTATGGCTACACCTTC
CASSQDPEGPLYGYTF
>TRBV15|once|TRBJ1-5|.
TGTGCCACCAGCAGAGCCCCCGGCAATCAGCCCCAGCATTTT
CATSRAPGNQPQHF
>TRBV5-1|.|TRBJ2-3|.
TGCGCCAGCAGCTTGCTAACCCCTAGCACAGATACGCAGTATTTT
CASSLLTPSTDTQYF
>TRBV5-6|.|TRBJ1-6|.
TGTGCCAGCAGCTTTGCGCGCACAGGGAGGAATTCACCCCTCCACTTT
CASSFARTGRNSPLHF
>TRBV7-2|.|TRBJ2-5|TRBD2
TGTGCCAGCAGCTTAGCGCCAGCGGGGGGGCGAGAGACCCAGTACTTC
CASSLAPAGGRETQYF
>TRBV6-6|.|TRBJ2-2|TRBD1
TGTGCCAGCAGGGGCCTGGGACAGGGGAACACCGGGGAGCTGTTTTTT
CASRGLGQGNTGELFF
>TRBV5-6|.|TRBJ2-7|.
TGTGCCAGCCCCAAGGAAGGGGGGCCCAACGAGCAGTACTTC
CASPKEGGPNEQYF
>TRBV3-1/TRBV3-2|.|TRBJ2-5|TRBD1
TGTGCCAGCAGCCTACTGGGGACAGACCAAGAGACCCAGTACTTC
CASSLLGTDQETQYF
>TRBV5-5|.|TRBJ1-5|TRBD1
TGTGCCAGCAGCTTATTCCAGGGGGCCAATCAGCCCCAGCATTTT
CASSLFQGANQPQHF
>TRBV6-2/TRBV6-3|.|TRBJ2-5|.
TGTGCCAGCAGTTACTCGAACTTGCAAGAGACCCAGTACTTC
CASSYSNLQETQYF
>TRBV18|.|TRBJ2-3|TRBD1
TGTGCCAGCTCCCCGAACAGGGGGGATACGCAGTATTTT
CASSPNRGDTQYF
>TRBV3-1/TRBV3-2|.|TRBJ2-3|.
TGTGCCAGCAGCCCGAGTGGACTGCGACGAAGCACAGATACGCAGTATTTT
CASSPSGLRRSTDTQYF
>TRBV5-1|few|TRBJ2-7|.
TGCGCCAGCAGCTTGGTTCGGGAGCCCTCCTACGAGCAGTACTTC
CASSLVREPSYEQYF
>TRBV6-2/TRBV6-3|.|TRBJ1-2|.
TGTGCCAGCAGTTACTTGGCGAGAGATGGCTACACCTTC
CASSYLARDGYTF